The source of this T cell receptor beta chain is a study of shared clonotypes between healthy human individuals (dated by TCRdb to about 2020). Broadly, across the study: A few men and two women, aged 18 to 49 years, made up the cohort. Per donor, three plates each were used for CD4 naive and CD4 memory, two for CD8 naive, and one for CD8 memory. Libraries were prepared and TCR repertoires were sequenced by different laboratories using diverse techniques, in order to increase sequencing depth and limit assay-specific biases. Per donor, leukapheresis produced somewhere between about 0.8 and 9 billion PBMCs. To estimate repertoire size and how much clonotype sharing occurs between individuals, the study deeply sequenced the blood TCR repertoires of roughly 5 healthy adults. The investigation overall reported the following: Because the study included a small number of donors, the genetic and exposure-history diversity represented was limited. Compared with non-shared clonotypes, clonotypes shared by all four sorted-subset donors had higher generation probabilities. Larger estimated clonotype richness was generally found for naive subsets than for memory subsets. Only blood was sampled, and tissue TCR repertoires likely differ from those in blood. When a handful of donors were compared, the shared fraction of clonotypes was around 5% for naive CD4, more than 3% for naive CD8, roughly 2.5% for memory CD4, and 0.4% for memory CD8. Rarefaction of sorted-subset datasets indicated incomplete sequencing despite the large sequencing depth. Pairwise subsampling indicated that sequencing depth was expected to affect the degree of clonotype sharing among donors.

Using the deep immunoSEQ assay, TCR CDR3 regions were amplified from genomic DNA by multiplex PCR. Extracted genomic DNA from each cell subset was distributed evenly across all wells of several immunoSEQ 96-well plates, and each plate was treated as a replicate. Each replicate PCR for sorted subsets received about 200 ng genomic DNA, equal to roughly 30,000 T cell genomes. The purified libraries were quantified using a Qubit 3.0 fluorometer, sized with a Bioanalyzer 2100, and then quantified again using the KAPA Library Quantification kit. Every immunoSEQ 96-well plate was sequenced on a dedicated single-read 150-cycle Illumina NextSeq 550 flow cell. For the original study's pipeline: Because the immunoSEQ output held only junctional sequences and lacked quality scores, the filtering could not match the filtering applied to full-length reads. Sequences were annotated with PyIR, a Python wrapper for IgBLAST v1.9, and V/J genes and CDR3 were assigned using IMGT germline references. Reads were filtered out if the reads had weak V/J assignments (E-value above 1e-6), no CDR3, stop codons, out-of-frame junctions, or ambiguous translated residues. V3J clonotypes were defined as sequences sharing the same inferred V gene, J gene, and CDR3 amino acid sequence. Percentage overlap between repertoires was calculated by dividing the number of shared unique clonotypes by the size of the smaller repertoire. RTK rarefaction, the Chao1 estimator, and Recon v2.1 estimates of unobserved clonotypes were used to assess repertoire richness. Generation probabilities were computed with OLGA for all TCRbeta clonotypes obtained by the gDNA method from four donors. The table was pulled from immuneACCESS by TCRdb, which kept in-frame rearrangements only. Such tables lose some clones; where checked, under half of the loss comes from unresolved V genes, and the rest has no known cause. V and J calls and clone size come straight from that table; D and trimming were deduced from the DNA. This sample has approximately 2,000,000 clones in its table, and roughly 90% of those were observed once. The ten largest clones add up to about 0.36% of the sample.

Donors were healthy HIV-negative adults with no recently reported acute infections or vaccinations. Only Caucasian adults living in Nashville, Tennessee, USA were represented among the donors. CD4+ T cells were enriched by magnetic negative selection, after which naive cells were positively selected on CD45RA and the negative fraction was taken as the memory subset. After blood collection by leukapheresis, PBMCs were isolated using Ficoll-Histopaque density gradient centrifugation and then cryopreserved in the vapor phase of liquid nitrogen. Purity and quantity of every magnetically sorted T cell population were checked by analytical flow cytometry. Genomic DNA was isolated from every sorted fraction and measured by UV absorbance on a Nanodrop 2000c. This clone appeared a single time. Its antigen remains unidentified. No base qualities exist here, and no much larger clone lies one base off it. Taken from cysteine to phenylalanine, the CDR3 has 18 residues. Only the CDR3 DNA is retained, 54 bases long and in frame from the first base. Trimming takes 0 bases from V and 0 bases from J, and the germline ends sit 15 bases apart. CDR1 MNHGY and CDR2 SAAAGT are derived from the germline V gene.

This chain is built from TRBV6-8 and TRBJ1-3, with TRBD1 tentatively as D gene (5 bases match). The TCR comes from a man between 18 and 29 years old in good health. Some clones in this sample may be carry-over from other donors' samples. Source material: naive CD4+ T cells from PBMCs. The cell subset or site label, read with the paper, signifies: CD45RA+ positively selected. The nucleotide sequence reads TGTGCCAGCAGTTACTCGAGTCAGACAGACTACTCTGGAAACACCATATATTTT. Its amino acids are CASSYSSQTDYSGNTIYF.